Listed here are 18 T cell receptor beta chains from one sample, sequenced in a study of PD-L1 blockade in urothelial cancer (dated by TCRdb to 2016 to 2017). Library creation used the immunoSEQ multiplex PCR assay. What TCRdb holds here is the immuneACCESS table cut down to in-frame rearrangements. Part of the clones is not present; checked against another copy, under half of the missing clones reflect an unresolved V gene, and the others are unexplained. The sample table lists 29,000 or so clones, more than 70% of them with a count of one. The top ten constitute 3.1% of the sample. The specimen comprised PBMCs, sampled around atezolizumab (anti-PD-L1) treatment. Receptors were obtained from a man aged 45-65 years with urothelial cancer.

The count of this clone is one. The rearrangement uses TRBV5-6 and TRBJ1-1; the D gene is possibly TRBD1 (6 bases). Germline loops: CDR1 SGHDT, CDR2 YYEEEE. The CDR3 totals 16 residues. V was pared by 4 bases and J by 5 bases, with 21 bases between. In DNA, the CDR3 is TGTGCCAGCAGCCATTTTAAACAGGGCGCGTGGACTGAAGCTTTCTTT. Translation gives CASSHFKQGAWTEAFF.

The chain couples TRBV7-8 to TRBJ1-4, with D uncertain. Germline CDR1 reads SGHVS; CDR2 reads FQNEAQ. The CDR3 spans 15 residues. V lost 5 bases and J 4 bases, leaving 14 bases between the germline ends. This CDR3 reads CASSIGPGINEKLFF. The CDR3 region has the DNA TGTGCCAGCAGCATCGGACCGGGGATTAATGAAAAACTGTTTTTT.

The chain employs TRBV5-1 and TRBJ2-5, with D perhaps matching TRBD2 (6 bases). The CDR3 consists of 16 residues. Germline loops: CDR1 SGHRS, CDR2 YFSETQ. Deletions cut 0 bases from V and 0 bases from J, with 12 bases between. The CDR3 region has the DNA TGCGCCAGCAGCTTGGGTCGGGGGTGGAACCAAGAGACCCAGTACTTC. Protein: CASSLGRGWNQETQYF. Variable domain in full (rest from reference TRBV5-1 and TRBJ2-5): KAGVTQTPRYLIKTRGQQVTLSCSPISGHRSVSWYQQTPGQGLQFLFEYFSETQRNKGNFPGRFSGRQFSNSRSEMNVSTLELGDSALYLCASSLGRGWNQETQYFGPGTRLLVL.

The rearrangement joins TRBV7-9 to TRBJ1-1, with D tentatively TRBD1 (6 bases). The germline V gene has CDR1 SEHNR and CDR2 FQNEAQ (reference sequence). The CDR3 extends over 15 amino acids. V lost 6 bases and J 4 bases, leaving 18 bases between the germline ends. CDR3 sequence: CASRGDSGVTTEAFF. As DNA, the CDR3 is TGTGCCAGCAGGGGGGATTCAGGGGTAACCACTGAAGCTTTCTTT.

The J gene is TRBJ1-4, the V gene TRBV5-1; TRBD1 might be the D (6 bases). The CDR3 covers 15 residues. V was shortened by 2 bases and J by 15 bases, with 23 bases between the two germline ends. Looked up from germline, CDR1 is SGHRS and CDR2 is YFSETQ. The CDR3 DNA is TGCGCCAGCAGCTTTAATGGACAGCCCAATGCGTTTTTGTTTTTT. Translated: CASSFNGQPNAFLFF.

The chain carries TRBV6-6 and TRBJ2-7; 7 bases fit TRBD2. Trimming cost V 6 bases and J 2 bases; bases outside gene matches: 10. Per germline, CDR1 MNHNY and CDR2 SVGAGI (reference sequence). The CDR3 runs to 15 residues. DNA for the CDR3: TGTGCCAGCAGGCGGGAGCCCTCTCACGCCTACGAGCAGTACTTC. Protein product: CASRREPSHAYEQYF.

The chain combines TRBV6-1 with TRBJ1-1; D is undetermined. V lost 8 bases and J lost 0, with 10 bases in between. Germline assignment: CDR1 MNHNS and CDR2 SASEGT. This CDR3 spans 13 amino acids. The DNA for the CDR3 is TGTGCCAGCCCGGCCGGGGTGAACACTGAAGCTTTCTTT. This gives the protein CASPAGVNTEAFF.

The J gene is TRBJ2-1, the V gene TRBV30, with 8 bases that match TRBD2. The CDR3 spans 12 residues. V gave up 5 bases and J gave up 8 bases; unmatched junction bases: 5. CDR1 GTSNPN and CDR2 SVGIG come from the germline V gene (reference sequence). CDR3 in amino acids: CAWESGGHEQFF. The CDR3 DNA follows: TGTGCCTGGGAAAGCGGGGGCCATGAGCAGTTCTTC.

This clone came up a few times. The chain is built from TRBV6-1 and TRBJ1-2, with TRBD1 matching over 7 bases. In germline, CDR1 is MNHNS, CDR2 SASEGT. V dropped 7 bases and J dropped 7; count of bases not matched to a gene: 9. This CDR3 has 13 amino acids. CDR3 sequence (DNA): TGTGCCAGCAATCAAAGGGGGCGAGGTGGCTACACCTTC. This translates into CASNQRGRGGYTF.

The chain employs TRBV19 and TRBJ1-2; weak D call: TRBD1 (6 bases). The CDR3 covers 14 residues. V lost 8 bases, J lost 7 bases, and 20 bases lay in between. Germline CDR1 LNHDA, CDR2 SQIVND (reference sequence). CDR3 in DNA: TGTGCCAGTTCCTCGACAGGCCAGTATTCTGGCTACACCTTC. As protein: CASSSTGQYSGYTF.

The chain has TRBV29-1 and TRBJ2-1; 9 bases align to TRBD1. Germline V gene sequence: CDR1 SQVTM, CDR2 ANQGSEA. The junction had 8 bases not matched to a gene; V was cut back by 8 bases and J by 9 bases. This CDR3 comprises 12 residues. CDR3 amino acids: CSLTQGAAEQFF. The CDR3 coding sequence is TGCAGCCTCACACAGGGGGCTGCTGAGCAGTTCTTC.

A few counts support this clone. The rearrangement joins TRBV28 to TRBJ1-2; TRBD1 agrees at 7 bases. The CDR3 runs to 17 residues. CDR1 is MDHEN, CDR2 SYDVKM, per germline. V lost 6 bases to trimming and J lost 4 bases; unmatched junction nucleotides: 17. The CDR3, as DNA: TGTGCCAGCAGGCCAGGGGCCCGGGACAGAGGATCCTATGGCTACACCTTC. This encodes CASRPGARDRGSYGYTF.

In nucleotides, the CDR3 is TGCGCCAGCAAACTTACAGGGGGCGCGGGAGATACGCAGTATTTT. This gives the protein CASKLTGGAGDTQYF. This rearrangement joins TRBV5-1 to TRBJ2-3; TRBD1 aligns across 9 bases. This CDR3 has 15 residues. Germline values: CDR1 SGHRS, CDR2 YFSETQ. J was trimmed by 5 bases and V by 6 bases; bases with no gene match: 10.

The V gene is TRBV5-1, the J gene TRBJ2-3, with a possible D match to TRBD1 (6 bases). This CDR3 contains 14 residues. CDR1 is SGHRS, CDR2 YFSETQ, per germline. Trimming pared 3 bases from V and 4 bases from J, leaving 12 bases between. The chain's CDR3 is CASSSEGVPDTQYF. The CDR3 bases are TGCGCCAGCAGCTCAGAGGGGGTCCCAGATACGCAGTATTTT. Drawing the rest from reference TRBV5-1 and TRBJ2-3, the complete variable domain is KAGVTQTPRYLIKTRGQQVTLSCSPISGHRSVSWYQQTPGQGLQFLFEYFSETQRNKGNFPGRFSGRQFSNSRSEMNVSTLELGDSALYLCASSSEGVPDTQYFGPGTRLTVL.

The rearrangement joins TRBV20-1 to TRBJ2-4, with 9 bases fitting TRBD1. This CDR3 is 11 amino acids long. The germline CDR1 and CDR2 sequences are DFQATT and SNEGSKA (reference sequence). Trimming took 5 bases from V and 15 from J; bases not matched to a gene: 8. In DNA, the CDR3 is TGCAGTGCTGTGGACAGGGGATCTCCGTACTTC. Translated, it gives CSAVDRGSPYF.

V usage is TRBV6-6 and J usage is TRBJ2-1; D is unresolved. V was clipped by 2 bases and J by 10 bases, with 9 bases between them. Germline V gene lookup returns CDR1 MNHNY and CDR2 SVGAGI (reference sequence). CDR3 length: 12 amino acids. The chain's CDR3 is CASSYPQIEQFF. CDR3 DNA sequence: TGTGCCAGCAGTTACCCCCAGATCGAGCAGTTCTTC.

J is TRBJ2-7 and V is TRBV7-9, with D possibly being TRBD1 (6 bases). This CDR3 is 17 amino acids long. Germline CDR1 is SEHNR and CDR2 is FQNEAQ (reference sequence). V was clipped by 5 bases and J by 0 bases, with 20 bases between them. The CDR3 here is CASSRTQTGSPSYEQYF. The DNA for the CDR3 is TGTGCCAGCAGCCGCACCCAAACAGGGAGTCCCTCCTACGAGCAGTACTTC.

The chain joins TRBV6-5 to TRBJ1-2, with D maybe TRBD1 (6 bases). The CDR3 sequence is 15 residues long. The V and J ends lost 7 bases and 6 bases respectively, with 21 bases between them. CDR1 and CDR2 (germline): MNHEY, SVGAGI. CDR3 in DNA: TGTGCCAGCACTCAGACAGGAAAAGGTTCGGATGGCTACACCTTC. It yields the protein CASTQTGKGSDGYTF.